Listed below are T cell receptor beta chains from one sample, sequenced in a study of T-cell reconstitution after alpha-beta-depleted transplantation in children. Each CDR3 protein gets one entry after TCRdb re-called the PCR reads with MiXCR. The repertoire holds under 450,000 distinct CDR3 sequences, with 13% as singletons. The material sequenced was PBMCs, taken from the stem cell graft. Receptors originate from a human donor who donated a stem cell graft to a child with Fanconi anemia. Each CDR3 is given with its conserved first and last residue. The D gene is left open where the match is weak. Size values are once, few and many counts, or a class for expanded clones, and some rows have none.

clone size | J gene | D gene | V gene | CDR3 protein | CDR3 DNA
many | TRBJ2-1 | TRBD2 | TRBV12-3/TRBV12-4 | CASTPSSGKQFF | TGTGCCAGCACCCCTTCTAGCGGGAAGCAGTTCTTC
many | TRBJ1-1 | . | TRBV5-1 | CASSPRTTEAFF | TGCGCCAGCAGCCCCCGGACCACTGAAGCTTTCTTT
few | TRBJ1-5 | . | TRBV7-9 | CASSLATGSNQPQHF | TGTGCCAGCAGCTTAGCCACGGGTAGCAATCAGCCCCAGCATTTT
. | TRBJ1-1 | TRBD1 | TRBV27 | CASSPLLDRTTEAFF | TGTGCCAGCAGTCCCCTTTTGGACAGGACCACTGAAGCTTTCTTT
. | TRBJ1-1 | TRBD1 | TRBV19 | CASSSWTGTEAFF | TGTGCCAGTAGTTCTTGGACAGGCACTGAAGCTTTCTTT
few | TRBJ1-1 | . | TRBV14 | CASSHQPGNTEAFF | TGTGCCAGCAGCCATCAGCCCGGGAACACTGAAGCTTTCTTT
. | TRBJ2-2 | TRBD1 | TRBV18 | CASSYPGTGHTGELFF | TGTGCCAGCTCATACCCCGGGACAGGACACACCGGGGAGCTGTTTTTT
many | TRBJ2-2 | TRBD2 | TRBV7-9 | CASSSLGLADEELFF | TGTGCCAGCAGCTCCTTGGGACTAGCGGACGAGGAGCTGTTTTTT
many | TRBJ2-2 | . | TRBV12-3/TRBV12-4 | CASSLGFAAGELFF | TGTGCCAGCAGTTTAGGTTTCGCAGCTGGGGAGCTGTTTTTT
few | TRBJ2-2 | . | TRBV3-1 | CASSQSPTGELFF | TGTGCCAGCAGCCAAAGCCCAACCGGGGAGCTGTTTTTT